This T cell receptor (beta chain) was captured by sequencing in a study of T cells after yellow fever vaccination. General study results and limits: Clonotypes found in both CD4 and CD8 compartments made up a small share. Booster samples showed a return of most primary-vaccination clones (around 95% CD4, about 85% CD8).

This clonotype was counted between two and nine times. Its antigen is not identified. TCRdb reprocessed the 5' RACE reads via MiXCR and lists one record per CDR3 protein. The repertoire consists of around 400,000 distinct CDR3 sequences, with 11% occurring once and the leading ten covering less than 20%. This sample comprised PBMCs, obtained on the day of the first yellow fever vaccination. This TCR was recovered from a man aged 18 to 29 who received the YFV17D yellow fever vaccine.

CDR3 nucleotides: TGCAGTGCCACGATAGGAGTTAGCGGGGAGACCCAGTACTTC. Protein sequence: CSATIGVSGETQYF. The rearrangement uses TRBV20-1 and TRBJ2-5; 7 nucleotides align to TRBD2. Germline V gives CDR1 DFQATT, CDR2 SNEGSKA (reference sequence). The CDR3 covers 14 residues. J lost 5 bases, V lost 6 bases, and 12 bases had no gene match.